This is a list of T cell receptor beta chains from one sample in a study of T cells in tuberculosis. Sequencing used immunoSEQ multiplex PCR; TCRdb keeps in-frame clones, though not all of them. The repertoire consists of tens of thousands of clones, with around 94% occurring once and the leading ten covering roughly 8%. Sequencing was carried out using PBMCs. All receptors come from a donor aged 10-35 years with latent tuberculosis or without tuberculosis infection. CDR3s include the opening cysteine and the closing phenylalanine or tryptophan. Each record gives: J gene, clone size, V gene, D gene, CDR3 protein, CDR3 DNA. A D gene is named only where the DNA matches it firmly. Size is omitted from some rows. Given values are once, few, many or a class for expanded clones.

>TRBJ1-2|-|TRBV28|TRBD1
CASSSPGQVYGYTF
TGTGCCAGCAGTTCGCCGGGACAGGTATATGGCTACACCTTC
>TRBJ2-7|-|TRBV6-6|-
CASSETLSGYEQYF
TGTGCCAGCAGTGAGACCTTAAGCGGCTACGAGCAGTACTTC
>TRBJ2-7|-|TRBV25-1|TRBD1
CASSDDRVGSYEQYF
TGTGCCAGCAGTGACGACAGGGTTGGATCCTACGAGCAGTACTTC
>TRBJ2-1|-|TRBV10-3|TRBD1
CAIRLQGSTYNEQFF
TGTGCCATCAGGTTACAGGGGTCCACCTACAATGAGCAGTTCTTC
>TRBJ2-7|once|TRBV6-6|-
CASSGTRSSYEQYF
TGTGCCAGCAGTGGGACAAGAAGCTCCTACGAGCAGTACTTC
>TRBJ2-2|-|TRBV11-1|TRBD1
CASSLGQAITGELFF
TGTGCCAGCAGCCTGGGACAGGCGATCACCGGGGAGCTGTTTTTT
>TRBJ1-1|-|TRBV6-6|-
CASSPPGVTTEAFF
TGTGCCAGCAGCCCCCCCGGGGTCACCACTGAAGCTTTCTTT
>TRBJ2-7|-|TRBV30|TRBD1
CAWREGTDFSYEQYF
TGTGCCTGGAGGGAAGGGACAGATTTTTCCTACGAGCAGTACTTC
>TRBJ1-2|-|TRBV7-9|-
CASSLGGIALDGYTF
TGTGCCAGCAGCTTAGGAGGGATCGCTCTGGATGGCTACACCTTC
>TRBJ2-7|-|TRBV6-5|TRBD2
CASSYLTSGSYEQYF
TGTGCCAGCAGTTACCTGACTAGCGGGAGCTACGAGCAGTACTTC
>TRBJ1-4|-|TRBV5-1|-
CASSLEQPNEKLFF
TGCGCCAGCAGCTTGGAACAGCCTAATGAAAAACTGTTTTTT
>TRBJ2-7|-|TRBV4-1|-
CASSQERIEGVKKDEQYF
TGCGCCAGCAGCCAAGAACGTATTGAGGGAGTGAAGAAGGACGAGCAGTACTTC
>TRBJ2-2|-|TRBV7-3|TRBD2
CASSLNGRKNTGELFF
TGTGCCAGCAGCTTAAACGGGAGGAAAAACACCGGGGAGCTGTTTTTT
>TRBJ1-5|-|TRBV15|TRBD1
CATSTRLTGEFRESNQPQHF
TGTGCCACCAGCACGCGATTGACAGGGGAGTTTCGCGAAAGCAATCAGCCCCAGCATTTT
>TRBJ2-2|-|TRBV28|TRBD1
CASSSRQGANTGELFF
TGTGCCAGCAGTTCCCGACAGGGGGCGAACACCGGGGAGCTGTTTTTT
>TRBJ2-7|-|TRBV6-1|-
CASSEFSRAWTTYEQYF
TGTGCCAGCAGTGAATTTTCCAGGGCCTGGACAACCTACGAGCAGTACTTC
>TRBJ2-2|-|TRBV28|TRBD1
CASSYRTGSVGELFF
TGTGCCAGCAGCTACCGGACAGGGAGCGTCGGGGAGCTGTTTTTT
>TRBJ2-5|-|TRBV4-1|-
CASSQDIRGQETQYF
TGCGCCAGCAGCCAAGATATACGGGGCCAAGAGACCCAGTACTTC
>TRBJ2-3|-|TRBV6-6|TRBD2
CASRYSGKSTDTQYF
TGTGCCAGCCGATATAGCGGGAAGAGCACAGATACGCAGTATTTT
>TRBJ2-1|-|TRBV7-9|-
CASSPISGADYNEQFF
TGTGCCAGCAGCCCAATTAGCGGAGCTGACTACAATGAGCAGTTCTTC
>TRBJ2-7|-|TRBV15|TRBD1
CATSRVPIQGATYEQYF
TGTGCCACCAGCAGAGTTCCAATTCAGGGGGCCACCTACGAGCAGTACTTC
>TRBJ2-1|-|TRBV6-1|-
CAIQRGTYNEQFF
TGTGCCATCCAACGAGGGACCTACAATGAGCAGTTCTTC
>TRBJ1-2|-|TRBV7-9|-
CASSLEIGTPYGYTF
TGTGCCAGCAGCTTAGAAATAGGGACACCCTATGGCTACACCTTC
>TRBJ2-3|-|TRBV11-2|-
CASSPGSDTQYF
TGTGCCAGCAGCCCGGGGAGTGATACGCAGTATTTT
>TRBJ2-5|few|TRBV10-2|TRBD2
CASRGTSGGVYQETQYF
TGCGCCAGCAGAGGGACTAGCGGGGGAGTTTACCAAGAGACCCAGTACTTC
>TRBJ1-5|-|TRBV6-1|TRBD1
CASSDRGQDQPQHF
TGTGCCAGCAGTGATAGGGGGCAGGATCAGCCCCAGCATTTT
>TRBJ1-1|-|TRBV6-1|-
CASSGARNTEAFF
TGTGCCAGCAGTGGGGCCAGGAACACTGAAGCTTTCTTT
>TRBJ2-7|-|TRBV5-6|TRBD2
CASSLPGLAGGIIHEQYF
TGTGCCAGCAGCTTACCCGGACTAGCGGGAGGAATTATCCACGAGCAGTACTTC
>TRBJ2-1|-|TRBV7-2|-
CASSLGRGSYNEQFF
TGTGCCAGCAGCTTAGGCAGGGGCTCCTACAATGAGCAGTTCTTC
>TRBJ1-1|-|TRBV30|-
CAWSSLYNEAFF
TGTGCCTGGAGTAGTTTGTACAATGAAGCTTTCTTT
>TRBJ1-1|-|TRBV11-2|-
CASSLGPTNTEAFF
TGTGCCAGCAGCTTGGGGCCCACGAACACTGAAGCTTTCTTT
>TRBJ2-1|-|TRBV28|TRBD2
CASTSGTSGYNEQFF
TGTGCCAGCACTTCCGGGACTAGCGGATACAATGAGCAGTTCTTC
>TRBJ2-2|-|TRBV28|-
CAIPQGNTGELFF
TGTGCCATCCCACAGGGTAACACCGGGGAGCTGTTTTTT
>TRBJ2-1|-|TRBV13|-
CASSTTSFIAKDSGLYEQFF
TGTGCCAGCAGCACTACGTCGTTTATAGCAAAGGACTCCGGGTTGTATGAGCAGTTCTTC
>TRBJ2-1|-|TRBV4-1|-
CASSISQYGLDSYNEQFF
TGCGCCAGCAGCATCAGCCAATATGGACTTGACTCCTACAATGAGCAGTTCTTC
>TRBJ2-4|-|TRBV6-6|TRBD1
CASSSHTGDQNIQYF
TGTGCCAGCAGTTCTCATACAGGGGACCAAAACATTCAGTACTTC